This TCR beta chain was sequenced in a study of OX40 agonist ivuxolimab in advanced cancers. Produced via immunoSEQ multiplex PCR; TCRdb's table is partial and in-frame only. The table has over 95,000 clones, roughly 90% seen once. Study outcomes and limitations: CD8+ T cells showed, on average, more clonal expansion than CD4+ cells. CD4+ and CD8+ T cells in blood underwent clonal expansion by week 6 at 0.1 to 3.0 mg/kg.

The CDR3 runs 16 residues. With V trimmed by 5 bases and J by 6 bases, 13 bases remained unmatched. Germline lookup yields CDR1 MNHEY and CDR2 SMNVEV (reference sequence). Of note for this clone: The antigen remains undetermined.

The source of this sequence is an adult with an advanced solid tumor such as melanoma, head and neck, liver or kidney cancer. The specimen was CD4+ or CD8+ T cells sorted from blood, collected in a trial of the OX40 agonist ivuxolimab. The V gene is TRBV27, the J gene TRBJ1-1; TRBD1 aligns across 9 bases. CDR3 in amino acids: CASSGQGRQQGAEAFF. The CDR3 DNA reads TGTGCCAGCAGTGGACAGGGGCGGCAACAAGGCGCTGAAGCTTTCTTT.